A single sample gave rise to the 2 T cell receptor beta chains below, sequenced in a study of technical replicates of blood from a few donors. Generated by immunoSEQ multiplex PCR, the TCRdb table keeps only in-frame clones and is missing some. In the table there are 95,000 or so clones, roughly 95% of which are singletons. Sequenced: T cells isolated from PBMCs. These receptors were taken from a human donor in good health.

This chain uses TRBV23-1 with TRBJ1-1, with TRBD1 matching over 7 bases. TRBV23-1 is an ORF, with its function uncertain. The V and J ends lost 8 bases and 6 bases, in that order; junction bases with no gene match: 18. The CDR3 covers 16 residues. The CDR3 is CASAPAKRTGEAEAFF. The CDR3 DNA reads TGCGCCAGCGCACCCGCTAAACGGACAGGCGAGGCTGAAGCTTTCTTT.

This chain links TRBV28 with TRBJ2-7, with 9 nucleotides matching TRBD2. Germline lookup yields CDR1 MDHEN and CDR2 SYDVKM. The CDR3 contains 14 residues. The J segment lost 3 bases and the V segment lost 8 bases, leaving 8 bases of the junction unmatched. The CDR3 region has the DNA TGTGCCAGCCGAGGGTCAGCGGGAGGCTACGAGCAGTACTTC. It is translated as CASRGSAGGYEQYF.